This T cell receptor (beta chain) was sequenced for a study of beta chain features in type 1 diabetes. The study, taken as a whole, reports: Over-representation of high TCR-expressing cells was a possible consequence of cDNA sequencing. Shortening that was moderate but significant affected the TCRB CDR3s of Type 1 diabetes patients in all four CD4+ subsets. VDJ junctions sequenced from type 1 diabetes patients showed fewer insertions and more deletions. Naive, central memory and Treg TCRB repertoires seemed to resemble each other more closely in patients than they did in healthy donors.

CDR1 is KGHSH and CDR2 is LQKENI in the germline V gene. V shed 6 bases and J 3 bases; nucleotides not matched to a gene: 8. The CDR3 has 15 amino acids. Reverse transcription of all isolated RNA meant that expressed TCRB transcripts were sequenced. Samples of naive, central memory and regulatory T cells yielded a mean of around 4 million reads. Sequencing was performed with immunoSEQ multiplex PCR; in TCRdb, only in-frame clones are kept and a portion is missing. The repertoire holds more than 95,000 clones, with 28% as singletons. With respect to this clone: Its antigen is still unknown.

The chain links TRBV18 to TRBJ1-5; TRBD1 agrees at 7 bases. The sample consisted of central memory CD4+ T cells from blood. The origin of this receptor is a woman aged 18-29 years with type 1 diabetes. This chain's CDR3 is CASSGRDSSNQPQHF. CDR3 nucleotides: TGTGCCAGCTCCGGCCGGGACAGTTCCAATCAGCCCCAGCATTTT.